This T cell receptor (beta chain) was obtained from a study of T cell responses to AZD1222 COVID-19 vaccine. About the research overall: It was second doses at about 4 or about 12 weeks that were pooled.

Comment on this clone: Other DNA sequences in the same sample also yield this CDR3.

V lost 2 bases to trimming and J lost 2 bases, with 1 base between them. Germline V gene sequence: CDR1 SNHLY, CDR2 FYNNEI. This CDR3 is built from 11 residues. Here immunoSEQ multiplex PCR was the method, and the copy in TCRdb shows in-frame clones only, minus some. The sample shows 80,000 to 90,000 clones, roughly 90% of them seen only once. Sequencing was performed on peripheral blood, taken on day 0 of AZD1222 vaccination. The sequence derives from an adult in good health. J is TRBJ2-7 and V is TRBV2, with unresolved D. The chain's CDR3 is CASSETYEQYF. CDR3 nucleotide sequence: TGTGCCAGCAGTGAAACCTACGAGCAGTACTTC.